This T cell receptor beta chain was sequenced for a study of T cell repertoires in cytomegalovirus infection. Study background: Recently identified HLA-C-restricted CMV epitopes were among the peptides used.

TCRdb used MiXCR to reprocess the reads, holding one entry per CDR3 protein. The profile covers 310,000 or so distinct CDR3 sequences, with 20% to 25% appearing a single time and about 14% taken by the ten largest. This clonotype was recorded at least ten times. The antigen remains unidentified. Trimming shortened V by 1 base and J by 1 base, and 19 bases separated the two germline ends. CDR3 length: 18 amino acids. The germline gives CDR1 SGHTA, CDR2 FQGNSA. V gene TRBV7-2 combines with J gene TRBJ1-1, with D tentatively TRBD1 (6 bases). The clonotype was recovered from a human donor in good health (CMV status not recorded). Some clones in this sample may be carry-over from other donors' samples. The material sequenced was cultured PBMCs, taken from culture after CMV antigen stimulation. The CDR3 nucleotides are TGTGCCAGCAGCTTAGTAGCCGGACAGAGCCGGACGAACACTGAAGCTTTCTTT. Amino acid sequence: CASSLVAGQSRTNTEAFF.